The following is a T cell receptor beta chain sequence with its context. This record belongs to a study of shared clonotypes between healthy human individuals. The table came from immunoSEQ multiplex PCR; TCRdb's copy has only in-frame clones and leaves some out. The repertoire holds under 650,000 clones, 90% to 97% seen once, with less than 0.06% in the top ten. V dropped 7 bases and J dropped 5 bases, with 7 bases sitting between them. CDR3 length: 10 amino acids. CDR1 SQVTM and CDR2 ANQGSEA come from the germline V gene. Sequenced input: naive CD4+ T cells sorted from blood. Noted subset: CD45RA+ positively selected. The TCR originated in a woman aged 25 to 39 in good health. This chain uses TRBV29-1 with TRBJ2-3; no clear D. DNA of the CDR3: TGCAGCGCCGCCATAGATACGCAGTATTTT. This gives the protein CSAAIDTQYF.